This is a list of T cell receptor beta chains from one sample in a study of cytomegalovirus exposure and HLA in healthy donors. Data came from immunoSEQ multiplex PCR; TCRdb stores just in-frame clones and leaves some out. This sample has about 130,000 clones, with about 82% found just once. The sequencing input was PBMCs. The source of these receptors is a boy aged 5 to 17 in good health and CMV-seronegative. Both conserved end residues are part of each CDR3. A D gene is named only where the DNA matches it firmly.

d_call	v_call	j_call	cdr3_aa
-	TRBV28	TRBJ1-1	CASRGREGNTEAFF
-	TRBV5-4	TRBJ2-5	CASSLAGLRETQYF
TRBD2	TRBV6-6	TRBJ2-5	CASSIPGLAQETQYF
-	TRBV27	TRBJ2-1	CASSLSRYNEQFF
-	TRBV5-1	TRBJ2-7	CASSYNTGYEQYF
TRBD1	TRBV7-8	TRBJ2-5	CASSLGGTDKETQYF
-	TRBV10-3	TRBJ2-6	CAISESRDTPGANVLTF
TRBD1	TRBV29-1	TRBJ2-5	CSVEEGQGSGTQYF
-	TRBV11-3	TRBJ2-3	CASSLDRKDTQYF
TRBD1	TRBV19	TRBJ1-5	CASSLGQVTGQPQHF
TRBD1	TRBV7-9	TRBJ2-3	CASRGTGGPDTQYF
-	TRBV15	TRBJ2-1	CATSSQYGEQFF
-	TRBV5-4	TRBJ2-1	CASSFGGASSYNEQFF
-	TRBV4-1	TRBJ2-4	CASSQDRAKNIQYF
TRBD2	TRBV4-2	TRBJ2-1	CASSQVSGASFANEQFF
-	TRBV30	TRBJ1-1	CAWSTGGAEAFF
TRBD2	TRBV29-1	TRBJ2-2	CSVEGLAGTGGGYTGELFF
-	TRBV11-3	TRBJ2-7	CASSSRDLPYEQYF
TRBD1	TRBV5-1	TRBJ1-1	CASSRGGQGLRGTEAFF
-	TRBV5-1	TRBJ2-7	CASSLGRGSNEQYF
TRBD2	TRBV27	TRBJ2-1	CASAGTSVSSSYNEQFF
-	TRBV5-1	TRBJ2-1	CASSRGQTPGEQFF
TRBD1	TRBV7-9	TRBJ1-1	CASLQGPEAFF
TRBD1	TRBV28	TRBJ2-7	CASGSLGQAYEQYF
TRBD1	TRBV15	TRBJ2-5	CATSKGQLKETQYF
TRBD2	TRBV5-6	TRBJ2-7	CASSYGGLGGYEQYF
-	TRBV14	TRBJ1-1	CASSPFTGGKAEAFF
TRBD2	TRBV7-9	TRBJ2-5	CASSLEASGKETQYF
TRBD1	TRBV27	TRBJ1-2	CASSLLGTGNGYTF
TRBD1	TRBV28	TRBJ1-3	CASSHFGTVGNTIYF
-	TRBV5-1	TRBJ1-1	CASTIQGRLDTEAFF
-	TRBV30	TRBJ1-2	CAWSEDRLLYTF
-	TRBV6-1	TRBJ2-5	CASSDDSWYYQETQYF
-	TRBV6-1	TRBJ2-5	CAIGEVSQGETQYF
TRBD2	TRBV12-5	TRBJ2-1	CASGLSPWGGFAPAGEQFF
TRBD2	TRBV5-6	TRBJ2-7	CASSFSSQREGFYEQYF
-	TRBV7-8	TRBJ2-7	CASSLARGIVYEQYF
TRBD2	TRBV7-9	TRBJ2-7	CASSPGTSASYEQYF
TRBD2	TRBV7-9	TRBJ2-7	CASSLGTSGRWYEQYF
TRBD1	TRBV9	TRBJ1-2	CASSVGDRLYGYTF
-	TRBV15	TRBJ2-6	CATSTRGRGMSGANVLTF
TRBD1	TRBV18	TRBJ2-2	CASSFDRVGGELFF
TRBD1	TRBV27	TRBJ1-2	CASGSGGTNYGYTF
-	TRBV4-1	TRBJ2-7	CASSQNRYSYEQYF